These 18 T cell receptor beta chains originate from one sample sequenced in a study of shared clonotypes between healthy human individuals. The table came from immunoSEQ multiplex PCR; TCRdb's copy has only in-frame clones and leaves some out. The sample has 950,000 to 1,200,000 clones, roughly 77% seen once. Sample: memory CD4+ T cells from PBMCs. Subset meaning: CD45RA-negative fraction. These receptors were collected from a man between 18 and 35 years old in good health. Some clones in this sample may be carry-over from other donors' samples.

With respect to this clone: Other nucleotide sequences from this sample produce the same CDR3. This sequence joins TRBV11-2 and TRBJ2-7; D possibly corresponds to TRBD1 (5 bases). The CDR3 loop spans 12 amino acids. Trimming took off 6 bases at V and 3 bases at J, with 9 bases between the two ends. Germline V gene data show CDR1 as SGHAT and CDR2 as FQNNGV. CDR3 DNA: TGTGCCAGCAGTCCCCAGGGCTACGAGCAGTACTTC. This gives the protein CASSPQGYEQYF.

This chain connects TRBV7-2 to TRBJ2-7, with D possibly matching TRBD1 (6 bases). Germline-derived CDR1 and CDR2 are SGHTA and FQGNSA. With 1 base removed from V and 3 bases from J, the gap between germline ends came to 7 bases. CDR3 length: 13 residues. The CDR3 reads CASSLEGGYEQYF. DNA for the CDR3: TGTGCCAGCAGCTTAGAAGGGGGCTACGAGCAGTACTTC.

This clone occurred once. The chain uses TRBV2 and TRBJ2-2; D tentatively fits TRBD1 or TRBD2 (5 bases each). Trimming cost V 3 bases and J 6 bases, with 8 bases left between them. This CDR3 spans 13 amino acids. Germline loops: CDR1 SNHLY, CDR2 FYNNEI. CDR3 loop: CASSEGVSGELFF. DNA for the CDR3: TGTGCCAGCAGTGAGGGGGTTTCCGGGGAGCTGTTTTTT.

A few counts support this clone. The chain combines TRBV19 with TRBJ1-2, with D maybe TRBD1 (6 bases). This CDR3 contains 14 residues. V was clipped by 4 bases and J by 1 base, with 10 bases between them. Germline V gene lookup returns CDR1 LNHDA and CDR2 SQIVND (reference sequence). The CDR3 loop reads CASSTPQGNYGYTF. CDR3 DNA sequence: TGTGCCAGTAGTACCCCACAGGGTAACTATGGCTACACCTTC.

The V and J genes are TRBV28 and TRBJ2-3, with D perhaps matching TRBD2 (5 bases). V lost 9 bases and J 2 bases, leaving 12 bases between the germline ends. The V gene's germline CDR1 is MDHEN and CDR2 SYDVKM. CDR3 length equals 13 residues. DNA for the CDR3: TGTGCCAGTAAACTAGGAAACACAGATACGCAGTATTTT. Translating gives CASKLGNTDTQYF.

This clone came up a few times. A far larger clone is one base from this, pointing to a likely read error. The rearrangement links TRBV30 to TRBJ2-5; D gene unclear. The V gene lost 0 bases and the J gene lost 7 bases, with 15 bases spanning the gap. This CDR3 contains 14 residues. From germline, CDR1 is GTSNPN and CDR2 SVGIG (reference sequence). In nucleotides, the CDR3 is TGTGCCTGGAGTGTAACCGGCAACCTTGGGACCCAGTACTTC. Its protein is CAWSVTGNLGTQYF.

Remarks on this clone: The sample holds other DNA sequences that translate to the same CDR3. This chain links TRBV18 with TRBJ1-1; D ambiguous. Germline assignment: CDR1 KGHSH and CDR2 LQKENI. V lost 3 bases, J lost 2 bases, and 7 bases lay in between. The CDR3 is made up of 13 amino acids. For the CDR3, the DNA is TGTGCCAGCTCACCCCTCCGCAACACTGAAGCTTTCTTT. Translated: CASSPLRNTEAFF.

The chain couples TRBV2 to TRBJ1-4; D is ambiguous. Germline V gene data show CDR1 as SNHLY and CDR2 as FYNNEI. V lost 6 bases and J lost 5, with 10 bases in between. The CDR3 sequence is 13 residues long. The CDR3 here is CASRTDGNEKLFF. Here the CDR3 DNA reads TGTGCCAGCAGGACTGACGGAAATGAAAAACTGTTTTTT.

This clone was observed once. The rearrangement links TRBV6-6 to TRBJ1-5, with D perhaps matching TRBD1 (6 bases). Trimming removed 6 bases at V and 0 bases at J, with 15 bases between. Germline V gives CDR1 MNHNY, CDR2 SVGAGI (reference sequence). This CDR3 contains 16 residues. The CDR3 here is CASSDFGQSSNQPQHF. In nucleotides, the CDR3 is TGTGCCAGCAGCGACTTCGGACAGAGTAGCAATCAGCCCCAGCATTTT.

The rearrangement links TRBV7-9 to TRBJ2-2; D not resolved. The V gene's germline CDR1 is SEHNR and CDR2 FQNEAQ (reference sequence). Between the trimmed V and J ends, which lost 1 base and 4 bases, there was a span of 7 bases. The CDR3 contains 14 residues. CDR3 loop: CASSLGSATGELFF. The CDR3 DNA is TGTGCCAGCAGCTTAGGGTCGGCCACCGGGGAGCTGTTTTTT. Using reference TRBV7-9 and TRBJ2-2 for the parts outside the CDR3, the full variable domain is DTGVSQNPRHKITKRGQNVTFRCDPISEHNRLYWYRQTLGQGPEFLTYFQNEAQLEKSRLLSDRFSAERPKGSFSTLEIQRTEQGDSAMYLCASSLGSATGELFFGEGSRLTVL.

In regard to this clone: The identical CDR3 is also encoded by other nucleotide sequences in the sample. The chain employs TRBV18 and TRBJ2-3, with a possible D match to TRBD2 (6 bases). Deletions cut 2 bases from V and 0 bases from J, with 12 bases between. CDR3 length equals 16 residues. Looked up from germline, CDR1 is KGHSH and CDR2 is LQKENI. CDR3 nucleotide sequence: TGTGCCAGCTCACCAGTAGCGGTATCTAGCACAGATACGCAGTATTTT. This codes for CASSPVAVSSTDTQYF.

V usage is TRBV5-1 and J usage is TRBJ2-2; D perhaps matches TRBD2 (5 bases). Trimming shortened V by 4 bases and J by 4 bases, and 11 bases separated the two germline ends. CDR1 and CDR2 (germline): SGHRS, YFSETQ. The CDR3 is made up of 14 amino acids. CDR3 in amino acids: CASSPGSSTGELFF. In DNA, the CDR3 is TGCGCCAGCAGCCCGGGGTCAAGCACCGGGGAGCTGTTTTTT. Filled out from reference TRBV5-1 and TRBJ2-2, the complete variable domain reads KAGVTQTPRYLIKTRGQQVTLSCSPISGHRSVSWYQQTPGQGLQFLFEYFSETQRNKGNFPGRFSGRQFSNSRSEMNVSTLELGDSALYLCASSPGSSTGELFFGEGSRLTVL.

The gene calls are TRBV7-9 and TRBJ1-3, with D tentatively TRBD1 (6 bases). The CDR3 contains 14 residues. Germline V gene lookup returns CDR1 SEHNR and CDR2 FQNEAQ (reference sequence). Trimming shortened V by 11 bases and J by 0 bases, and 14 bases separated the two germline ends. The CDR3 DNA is TGTGCCGGCCGAACAGGGTTCTCTGGAAACACCATATATTTT. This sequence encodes CAGRTGFSGNTIYF. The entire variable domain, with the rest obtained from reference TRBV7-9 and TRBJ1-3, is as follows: DTGVSQNPRHKITKRGQNVTFRCDPISEHNRLYWYRQTLGQGPEFLTYFQNEAQLEKSRLLSDRFSAERPKGSFSTLEIQRTEQGDSAMYLCAGRTGFSGNTIYFGEGSWLTVV.

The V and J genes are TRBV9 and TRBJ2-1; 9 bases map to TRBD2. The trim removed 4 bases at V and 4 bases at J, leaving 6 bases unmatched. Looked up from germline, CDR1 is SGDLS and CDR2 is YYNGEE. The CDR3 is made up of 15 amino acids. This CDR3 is CASSNSGSGYNEQFF. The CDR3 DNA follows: TGTGCCAGCAGCAATAGCGGGAGCGGTTACAATGAGCAGTTCTTC.

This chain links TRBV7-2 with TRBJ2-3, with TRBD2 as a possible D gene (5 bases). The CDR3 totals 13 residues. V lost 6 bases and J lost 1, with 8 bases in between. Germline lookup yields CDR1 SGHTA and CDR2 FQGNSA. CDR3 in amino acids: CASSRTRTDTQYF. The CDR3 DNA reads TGTGCCAGCAGTAGGACTCGCACAGATACGCAGTATTTT.

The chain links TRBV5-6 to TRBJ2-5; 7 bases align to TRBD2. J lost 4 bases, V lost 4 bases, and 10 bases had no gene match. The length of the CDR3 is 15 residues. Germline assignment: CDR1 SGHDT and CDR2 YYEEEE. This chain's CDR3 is CASSLGGGRGETQYF. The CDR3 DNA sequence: TGTGCCAGCAGCCTGGGTGGCGGGAGAGGAGAGACCCAGTACTTC. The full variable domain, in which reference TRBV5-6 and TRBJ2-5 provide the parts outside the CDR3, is DAGVTQSPTHLIKTRGQQVTLRCSPKSGHDTVSWYQQALGQGPQFIFQYYEEEERQRGNFPDRFSGHQFPNYSSELNVNALLLGDSALYLCASSLGGGRGETQYFGPGTRLLVL.

The CDR3 reads CASSLSPRETDTQYF. In nucleotides, the CDR3 is TGCGCCAGCAGCCTTAGCCCCAGAGAAACAGATACGCAGTATTTT. The chain links TRBV5-1 to TRBJ2-3; the D is unclear. V was clipped by 4 bases and J by 3 bases, with 15 bases between them. Germline assignment: CDR1 SGHRS and CDR2 YFSETQ. This CDR3 region has 15 residues.

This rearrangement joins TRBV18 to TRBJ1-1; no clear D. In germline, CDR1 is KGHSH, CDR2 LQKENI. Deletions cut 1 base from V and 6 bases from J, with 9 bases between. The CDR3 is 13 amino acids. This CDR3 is CASSPQGRAEAFF. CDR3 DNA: TGTGCCAGCTCACCACAGGGCCGTGCTGAAGCTTTCTTT. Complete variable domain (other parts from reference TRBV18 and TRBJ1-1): NAGVMQNPRHLVRRRGQEARLRCSPMKGHSHVYWYRQLPEEGLKFMVYLQKENIIDESGMPKERFSAEFPKEGPSILRIQQVVRGDSAAYFCASSPQGRAEAFFGQGTRLTVV.